These 30 T cell receptor beta chains were sequenced from one sample in a study of T-cell reconstitution after alpha-beta-depleted transplantation in children. Unique molecular identifiers were incorporated into the prepared TCRbeta library. One entry per CDR3 protein results from TCRdb running MiXCR on the PCR reads. This table holds about 340,000 distinct CDR3 sequences, roughly 17% found once. The source was PBMCs, mostly from graft donor cells, collected 360 days after TCRalphabeta/CD19-depleted stem cell transplant. All receptors come from a male patient between 2 and 15 years old who had a stem cell transplant for acute lymphoblastic leukemia, so the T cells may come from the graft donor.

This clonotype was picked up many times. The J gene is TRBJ2-3, the V gene TRBV2; D not certain. Trimming took 1 base from V and 8 from J, leaving 7 bases between them. From germline, CDR1 is SNHLY and CDR2 FYNNEI. The CDR3 is 12 residues long. DNA for the CDR3: TGTGCCAGCAGTGAAGTGGTGGGTACGCAGTATTTT. It yields the protein CASSEVVGTQYF.

This chain joins TRBV2 and TRBJ1-5; no reliable D call. V lost 1 base and J lost 4, with 14 bases in between. The germline CDR1 and CDR2 sequences are SNHLY and FYNNEI. The CDR3 spans 16 residues. CDR3 DNA: TGTGCCAGCAGTGAAGTTCTTTTGACGGCTAATCAGCCCCAGCATTTT. Its protein product is CASSEVLLTANQPQHF.

This clonotype has only a few counts. J is TRBJ2-1 and V is TRBV30, with D perhaps matching TRBD1 (6 bases). CDR3 length: 13 residues. V dropped 5 bases and J dropped 2 bases, with 10 bases sitting between them. Germline V gives CDR1 GTSNPN, CDR2 SVGIG (reference sequence). CDR3 in amino acids: CAWGQPPYNEQFF. The CDR3 coding sequence is TGTGCCTGGGGACAGCCACCCTACAATGAGCAGTTCTTC.

In this sample, this clonotype turned up a few times. The chain is built from TRBV20-1 and TRBJ2-7; TRBD1 matches at 9 bases. Germline V gene lookup returns CDR1 DFQATT and CDR2 SNEGSKA (reference sequence). The CDR3 sequence is 14 residues long. Losses at the gene ends were 7 bases for V and 6 bases for J; bases not matched to a gene: 13. The CDR3 loop reads CSGIRGQGIGEQYF. The CDR3 region has the DNA TGCAGTGGGATCCGGGGACAGGGAATCGGCGAGCAGTACTTC.

This clonotype was counted at least ten times. The chain links TRBV5-1 to TRBJ2-1; D tentatively fits TRBD1 or TRBD2 (5 bases each). The germline V gene encodes CDR1 SGHRS and CDR2 YFSETQ. This CDR3 comprises 14 residues. Trimming pared 5 bases from V and 6 bases from J, leaving 15 bases between. The CDR3 coding sequence is TGCGCCAGCAGGAATGCAGGGAGCGGCAATGAGCAGTTCTTC. Translating it yields CASRNAGSGNEQFF.

J is TRBJ2-7 and V is TRBV6-5, with 12 bases fitting TRBD2. The V and J ends lost 0 bases and 2 bases, in that order; junction bases with no gene match: 11. The CDR3 consists of 19 residues. Looked up from germline, CDR1 is MNHEY and CDR2 is SVGAGI. The CDR3 DNA reads as TGTGCCAGCAGTTACTCCTCGCCTCCCGGACTAGCGGGGACCTACGAGCAGTACTTC. Protein: CASSYSSPPGLAGTYEQYF.

The genes are TRBV28 and TRBJ2-3; 8 bases fit TRBD1. The junction had 7 bases not matched to a gene; V was cut back by 2 bases and J by 6 bases. The CDR3 sequence is 15 residues long. Germline V gene sequence: CDR1 MDHEN, CDR2 SYDVKM. As DNA, the CDR3 is TGTGCCAGCAGTTTAGGATTTCAGGGGGCCGATACGCAGTATTTT. Translated: CASSLGFQGADTQYF.

This clonotype has more than one count but fewer than ten. V gene TRBV5-1 combines with J gene TRBJ1-6, with 7 positions matching TRBD1. The germline CDR1 and CDR2 sequences are SGHRS and YFSETQ. The CDR3 totals 15 residues. Trimming took 2 bases from V and 6 from J; bases not matched to a gene: 5. Here the CDR3 reads CASSLLGQLNSPLHF. The CDR3 DNA sequence: TGCGCCAGCAGCTTACTGGGACAGCTTAATTCACCCCTCCACTTT.

The chain joins TRBV7-2 to TRBJ2-6; the D is unclear. CDR1 is SGHTA, CDR2 FQGNSA, per germline. The length of the CDR3 is 16 residues. V shed 5 bases and J shed 0 bases, with 11 bases lying between them. Here the CDR3 DNA reads TGTGCCAGCAGCCCGCGAGGTTCCTCTGGGGCCAACGTCCTGACTTTC. It yields the protein CASSPRGSSGANVLTF.

This clonotype was seen only a few times. The CDR3 bases are TGCGCCAGCAGCTTAATCCTAGCGGGAGTTGTCGGGGAGCTGTTTTTT. This sequence encodes CASSLILAGVVGELFF. The chain has TRBV5-1 and TRBJ2-2; 10 bases are shared with TRBD2. CDR1 and CDR2 (germline): SGHRS, YFSETQ. With 2 bases clipped from V and 7 bases from J, the junction kept 8 bases outside the gene matches. The CDR3 spans 16 residues.

The rearrangement joins TRBV4-3 to TRBJ2-2; D possibly uses TRBD1 or TRBD2 (5 bases each). This CDR3 has 15 residues. V was cut by 2 bases and J by 3 bases, with 10 bases left in between. Per germline, CDR1 LGHNA and CDR2 YSLEER. CDR3 loop: CASSQSRGHTGELFF. In DNA form, the CDR3 reads TGCGCCAGCAGCCAATCCCGGGGACACACCGGGGAGCTGTTTTTT.

This clonotype was counted only a few times. V gene TRBV4-1 combines with J gene TRBJ2-2, with unresolved D. With 0 bases removed from V and 0 bases from J, the gap between germline ends came to 14 bases. CDR3 length: 18 amino acids. From germline, CDR1 is MGHRA and CDR2 YSYEKL. The CDR3 region is CASSQEARVGPNTGELFF. CDR3 bases: TGCGCCAGCAGCCAAGAGGCCCGGGTTGGCCCGAACACCGGGGAGCTGTTTTTT.

This clonotype was seen a few times. The chain recombines TRBV11-2 with TRBJ2-2; 10 bases align to TRBD2. The V and J ends lost 5 bases and 4 bases, in that order; junction bases with no gene match: 4. The CDR3 has 15 residues. Looked up from germline, CDR1 is SGHAT and CDR2 is FQNNGV. CDR3 nucleotides: TGTGCCAGCAGCGAAAGCGGGAGGGCCACCGGGGAGCTGTTTTTT. Its translation is CASSESGRATGELFF.

The chain combines TRBV21-1 with TRBJ2-7; whether TRBD2, the table's D call, matches the DNA was not checked. TRBV21-1 is noted as a pseudogene. This CDR3 comprises 17 residues. This CDR3 is CASGKTASDPSSYEQYF. For the CDR3, the DNA is TGTGCCAGCGGGAAAACAGCTAGCGATCCGAGCTCCTACGAGCAGTACTTC.

Regarding this clonotype: It may be a read error: a sequence one base away is much more abundant. The J gene is TRBJ1-1, the V gene TRBV27; D possibly corresponds to TRBD1 (6 bases). This CDR3 is 13 amino acids long. From germline, CDR1 is MNHEY and CDR2 SMNVEV (reference sequence). The CDR3: CASSHRANTKAFF. The CDR3 DNA reads as TGTGCCAGCAGTCACAGGGCGAACACTAAAGCTTTCTTT.

This clonotype appeared a single time. The CDR3 DNA is TGTGCCAGCAGTCTCCGGACTAGTACCACCACAGATACGCAGTATTTT. Amino acids: CASSLRTSTTTDTQYF. The chain joins TRBV7-6 to TRBJ2-3, with TRBD2 matching 7 bases. Germline V gene sequence: CDR1 SGHVS, CDR2 FNYEAQ. After removal of 6 bases from V and 2 bases from J, the junction contained 11 bases not matched to a gene. The CDR3 sequence is 16 residues long.

In this sample, this clonotype turned up a few times. V usage is TRBV11-2 and J usage is TRBJ2-6, with 10 bases matching TRBD2. Germline CDR1 reads SGHAT; CDR2 reads FQNNGV. Germline trimming cut 0 bases from V and 0 bases from J; bases unmatched to any gene: 2. This CDR3 region has 18 residues. This CDR3 reads CASSLELAGFSGANVLTF. The CDR3 DNA reads TGTGCCAGCAGCTTAGAACTAGCGGGATTCTCTGGGGCCAACGTCCTGACTTTC.

The chain recombines TRBV7-2 with TRBJ2-3; 12 bases are shared with TRBD2. Losses at the gene ends were 5 bases for V and 7 bases for J; bases not matched to a gene: 10. Germline V gives CDR1 SGHTA, CDR2 FQGNSA. The CDR3 is 16 residues long. CDR3 amino acids: CASSRDGLAGRNTQYF. The CDR3 DNA reads TGTGCCAGCAGCAGAGACGGACTAGCGGGAAGGAATACGCAGTATTTT.

This sequence joins TRBV6-5 and TRBJ1-1, with D possibly matching TRBD1 (5 bases). Germline CDR1 is MNHEY and CDR2 is SVGAGI. The ends were cut back, 2 bases at V and 3 bases at J, with 7 bases in the middle. The CDR3 consists of 13 residues. The chain's CDR3 is CASSYDSYTEAFF. The CDR3 DNA sequence: TGTGCCAGCAGTTACGACAGCTACACTGAAGCTTTCTTT.

The chain is built from TRBV4-1 and TRBJ2-1; D uncertain. In germline, CDR1 is MGHRA, CDR2 YSYEKL. The CDR3 length is 17 residues. Between the trimmed V and J ends, which lost 2 bases and 0 bases, there was a span of 14 bases. The CDR3 is CASSQIRVKSSYNEQFF. The CDR3 DNA follows: TGCGCCAGCAGCCAAATTCGGGTCAAAAGCTCCTACAATGAGCAGTTCTTC.

The table lists this clonotype with many counts. The chain has TRBV12-3 or TRBV12-4 and TRBJ2-7, with no clear D. V was shortened by 5 bases and J by 2 bases, with 4 bases between the two germline ends. This CDR3 is built from 11 residues. CDR3 amino acids: CASSQPYEQYF. As DNA, the CDR3 is TGTGCCAGCAGTCAACCCTACGAGCAGTACTTC.

The chain employs TRBV7-2 and TRBJ2-2; a possible D gene is TRBD2 (6 bases). The CDR3 covers 15 residues. V was clipped by 6 bases and J by 2 bases, with 13 bases between them. Per the germline V gene, CDR1 is SGHTA and CDR2 is FQGNSA. The CDR3 DNA is TGTGCCAGCAGTTTTTTTACTAGCAACACCGGGGAGCTGTTTTTT. It yields the protein CASSFFTSNTGELFF.

In its sample, this clonotype was seen many times. The V gene is TRBV24-1, the J gene TRBJ2-2; tentative D call: TRBD1 (6 bases). The CDR3 totals 15 residues. Trimming took off 3 bases at V and 1 base at J, with 8 bases between the two ends. Germline V CDR1 and CDR2: KGHDR, SFDVKD. The CDR3 loop is CATSDPTGNTGELFF. The CDR3 nucleotides are TGTGCCACCAGTGATCCGACAGGGAACACCGGGGAGCTGTTTTTT.

The table lists this clonotype with many counts. The chain links TRBV20-1 to TRBJ2-3; D perhaps matches TRBD2 (5 bases). The germline V gene encodes CDR1 DFQATT and CDR2 SNEGSKA (reference sequence). Between the trimmed V and J ends, which lost 6 bases and 2 bases, there was a span of 12 bases. This CDR3 region has 13 residues. The CDR3 sequence: CSARSGLTDTQYF. For the CDR3, the DNA is TGCAGTGCGCGGTCTGGACTCACAGATACGCAGTATTTT.

The V and J genes are TRBV10-3 and TRBJ1-2; 9 nucleotides match TRBD1. Unmatched junction bases numbered 10, after V lost 2 bases and J lost 3 bases. Germline V CDR1 and CDR2: ENHRY, SYGVKD. The CDR3 covers 17 residues. CDR3 in DNA: TGTGCCATCAGTGAGGGGGACAGGGTCTCCCCTCACTATGGCTACACCTTC. Protein sequence: CAISEGDRVSPHYGYTF.

This clonotype was counted a few times. The V gene is TRBV6-5, the J gene TRBJ2-1; D is possibly TRBD1 or TRBD2 (6 bases each). The germline V gene encodes CDR1 MNHEY and CDR2 SVGAGI. The V end was cut by 2 bases, the J end by 15 bases, with 23 bases between. This CDR3 has 15 residues. Here the CDR3 reads CASSYTPGATVDRFF. The DNA for the CDR3 is TGTGCCAGCAGTTACACGCCGGGGGCTACAGTGGATCGGTTCTTC.

The rearrangement links TRBV29-1 to TRBJ2-1; 13 bases line up with TRBD2. V lost 5 bases and J lost 1; bases outside the gene matches: 20. From germline, CDR1 is SQVTM and CDR2 ANQGSEA. This CDR3 is built from 21 residues. This CDR3 reads CSVLGVLAGGPTPGSYNEQFF. CDR3 in DNA: TGCAGCGTTTTGGGGGTACTAGCGGGAGGGCCAACGCCCGGGTCCTACAATGAGCAGTTCTTC.

The table lists this clonotype with many counts. The rearrangement links TRBV9 to TRBJ2-1; 14 bases are a match to TRBD2. Germline assignment: CDR1 SGDLS and CDR2 YYNGEE. Losses at the gene ends were 4 bases for V and 5 bases for J; bases not matched to a gene: 8. The CDR3 is made up of 17 amino acids. The CDR3 loop is CASSSGLAGGPHNEQFF. The CDR3 bases are TGTGCCAGCAGCTCCGGACTAGCGGGAGGTCCGCACAATGAGCAGTTCTTC.

The CDR3: CASSPAGRWAGGPPGLTDTQYF. The CDR3 DNA reads TGTGCCAGCAGCCCTGCGGGTCGTTGGGCGGGAGGGCCCCCCGGCCTCACAGATACGCAGTATTTT. V usage is TRBV4-2 and J usage is TRBJ2-3, with 9 bases matching TRBD2. This CDR3 is 22 amino acids long. In germline, CDR1 is LGHNA, CDR2 YNFKEQ. The V gene end was trimmed by 4 bases and the J gene end by 2 bases; junction bases not matched to a gene: 25.

The J gene is TRBJ2-1, the V gene TRBV12-3 or TRBV12-4, with TRBD2 matching 10 bases. Losses at the gene ends were 5 bases for V and 7 bases for J; bases not matched to a gene: 14. CDR3 length: 17 amino acids. The CDR3 spells CASSPPGSGRAPNEQFF. The DNA of the CDR3 is TGTGCCAGCAGTCCTCCCGGCAGCGGGAGGGCTCCGAATGAGCAGTTCTTC.